A single sample gave rise to the 18 T cell receptor beta chains below, sequenced in a study of identifying expanded T cells in peripheral blood. Method: immunoSEQ multiplex PCR; TCRdb's copy keeps in-frame clones and lacks some. The table has 91,000 or so clones, about nine tenths seen once. The specimen was blood. These receptors originate from a person aged 18-69 years in good health.

This chain connects TRBV28 to TRBJ2-3; the match to TRBD1 covers 9 bases. The trim removed 10 bases at V and 4 bases at J, leaving 6 bases unmatched. From germline, CDR1 is MDHEN and CDR2 SYDVKM. This CDR3 comprises 13 residues. The CDR3 here is CAIGQGLSDTQYF. The CDR3 nucleotides read TGTGCCATCGGACAGGGGTTATCAGATACGCAGTATTTT.

The chain recombines TRBV5-1 with TRBJ1-4; tentative D call: TRBD1 (6 bases). Germline V lookup: CDR1 SGHRS, CDR2 YFSETQ. The CDR3 is made up of 15 amino acids. V was pared by 4 bases and J by 7 bases, with 17 bases between. The CDR3 nucleotides read TGCGCCAGCAGCCTTAAACAGGGTAGTGGTGAAAAACTGTTTTTT. It yields the protein CASSLKQGSGEKLFF.

The genes are TRBV4-1 and TRBJ1-2, with D possibly matching TRBD1 (6 bases). This CDR3 comprises 14 residues. The ends were cut back, 5 bases at V and 4 bases at J, with 14 bases in the middle. The germline CDR1 and CDR2 sequences are MGHRA and YSYEKL. The CDR3 protein is CASSGGGLGYGYTF. CDR3 bases: TGCGCCAGCAGCGGCGGGGGGCTCGGCTATGGCTACACCTTC.

The chain employs TRBV4-1 and TRBJ2-3; no clear D gene. The germline V gene has CDR1 MGHRA and CDR2 YSYEKL. Trimming shortened V by 5 bases and J by 4 bases, and 13 bases separated the two germline ends. The CDR3 spans 14 residues. CDR3 sequence: CASSYPREADTQYF. The CDR3 DNA sequence: TGCGCCAGCAGCTATCCCCGAGAGGCAGATACGCAGTATTTT.

CDR3 nucleotides: TGTGCCAGCAGCTTCAAGAGCTCTGGAAACACCATATATTTT. Its translation: CASSFKSSGNTIYF. This chain uses TRBV11-2 with TRBJ1-3, with D uncertain. This CDR3 contains 14 residues. V was trimmed by 3 bases and J by 0 bases, leaving 6 bases between them. Germline V gives CDR1 SGHAT, CDR2 FQNNGV.

This clone was observed a single time. The chain carries TRBV19 and TRBJ2-4; 7 nucleotides agree with TRBD1. With 0 bases clipped from V and 0 bases from J, the junction kept 8 bases outside the gene matches. Germline V gene data show CDR1 as LNHDA and CDR2 as SQIVND (reference sequence). This CDR3 is 18 amino acids long. CDR3 DNA: TGTGCCAGTAGTATAGATGGGACAGCCCTATTAGCCAAAAACATTCAGTACTTC. This codes for CASSIDGTALLAKNIQYF.

The rearrangement uses TRBV7-9 and TRBJ2-1, with 7 nucleotides matching TRBD2. After removal of 11 bases from V and 8 bases from J, the junction contained 15 bases not matched to a gene. Germline values: CDR1 SEHNR, CDR2 FQNEAQ (reference sequence). The CDR3 contains 14 residues. The CDR3 DNA follows: TGTGCCTGCTCATCGGGCGGGGGTAGGTATGAGCAGTTCTTC. It yields the protein CACSSGGGRYEQFF.

V is TRBV7-2 and J is TRBJ2-1; 8 bases map to TRBD2. Losses at the gene ends were 5 bases for V and 8 bases for J; bases not matched to a gene: 11. The CDR3 runs 15 residues. Looked up from germline, CDR1 is SGHTA and CDR2 is FQGNSA. CDR3 sequence reads: CASSLTGTRGDEQFF. DNA of the CDR3: TGTGCCAGCAGCCTTACCGGGACTAGGGGCGATGAGCAGTTCTTC.

This clone turned up a few times. The same CDR3 is also encoded by other DNA sequences in this sample. V is TRBV6-4 and J is TRBJ2-1; 10 bases agree with TRBD2. This CDR3 has 16 amino acids. CDR1 and CDR2 (germline): MRHNA, SNTAGT. J gave up 5 bases and V 8 bases, and 12 bases lay outside the gene matches. CDR3 nucleotide sequence: TGTGCCAGCGAAAAAGCAGCGGGAGGGCCTAACAATGAGCAGTTCTTC. It codes for CASEKAAGGPNNEQFF.

This chain links TRBV6-1 with TRBJ2-1; D remains unclear. This CDR3 has 13 amino acids. V was trimmed by 6 bases and J by 3 bases, leaving 9 bases between them. Germline V gene sequence: CDR1 MNHNS, CDR2 SASEGT. The CDR3 here is CASRPWDYNEQFF. The CDR3 nucleotides are TGTGCCAGCAGACCCTGGGACTACAATGAGCAGTTCTTC.

J is TRBJ2-7 and V is TRBV5-4; D gene uncertain. V was trimmed by 1 base and J by 9 bases, leaving 17 bases between them. Germline values: CDR1 SGHNT, CDR2 YYREEE (reference sequence). The CDR3 sequence is 14 residues long. The CDR3 here is CASSLRWGPGAQYF. CDR3 nucleotide sequence: TGTGCCAGCAGCTTGCGGTGGGGTCCGGGCGCGCAGTACTTC.

The chain employs TRBV7-3 and TRBJ2-5; D not resolved. Germline V gene data show CDR1 as SGHTA and CDR2 as FQGTGA. CDR3 length: 14 amino acids. Trimming took off 5 bases at V and 4 bases at J, with 14 bases between the two ends. The CDR3 DNA reads as TGTGCCAGCAGCCTTACTGGGATGGGAGAGACCCAGTACTTC. Its protein product is CASSLTGMGETQYF. Together with reference TRBV7-3 and TRBJ2-5, the CDR3 gives the full variable domain: GAGVSQTPSNKVTEKGKYVELRCDPISGHTALYWYRQSLGQGPEFLIYFQGTGAADDSGLPNDRFFAVRPEGSVSTLKIQRTERGDSAVYLCASSLTGMGETQYFGPGTRLLVL.

This clone has just one count. The V gene is TRBV6-5, the J gene TRBJ2-5; D perhaps matches TRBD1 (5 bases). The germline V gene encodes CDR1 MNHEY and CDR2 SVGAGI. This CDR3 region has 13 residues. Trimming pared 2 bases from V and 1 base from J, leaving 5 bases between. CDR3 sequence: CASSYTGQETQYF. Written as DNA, the CDR3 is TGTGCCAGCAGTTACACAGGCCAAGAGACCCAGTACTTC.

The chain is built from TRBV9 and TRBJ2-1; 9 bases agree with TRBD2. Germline V gene data show CDR1 as SGDLS and CDR2 as YYNGEE. The V and J ends lost 7 bases and 6 bases, in that order; junction bases with no gene match: 5. This CDR3 is 13 amino acids long. Written as DNA, the CDR3 is TGTGCCAGCGGGACTAGCTTGAGCAATGAGCAGTTCTTC. Residues: CASGTSLSNEQFF.

This clone showed up just once. The chain combines TRBV29-1 with TRBJ2-5, with D tentatively TRBD1 (6 bases). The CDR3 runs to 15 residues. The V end was cut by 6 bases, the J end by 4 bases, with 21 bases between. From germline, CDR1 is SQVTM and CDR2 ANQGSEA. The CDR3 coding sequence is TGCAGCGTCAATGGGGGCTGGGGCCGCGGAGAGACCCAGTACTTC. Amino acid sequence: CSVNGGWGRGETQYF.

This chain's CDR3 is CASGGQLQEETQYF. The DNA of the CDR3 is TGCGCCAGCGGAGGACAACTCCAGGAAGAGACCCAGTACTTC. The chain recombines TRBV5-1 with TRBJ2-5; either TRBD1 or TRBD2 may fit D (5 bases each). This CDR3 spans 14 amino acids. The V and J ends lost 7 bases and 3 bases respectively, with 16 bases between them. Germline CDR1 is SGHRS and CDR2 is YFSETQ.

V is TRBV30 and J is TRBJ2-1; 13 bases fit TRBD2. This CDR3 comprises 14 residues. Germline CDR1 reads GTSNPN; CDR2 reads SVGIG (reference sequence). After removal of 5 bases from V and 6 bases from J, the junction contained 4 bases not matched to a gene. The CDR3 region is CAWGTSGRANEQFF. In DNA form, the CDR3 reads TGTGCCTGGGGAACTAGCGGGAGGGCCAATGAGCAGTTCTTC.

CDR3 protein: CASSPSGEATQYF. CDR3 DNA: TGTGCCAGCAGCCCCTCCGGTGAGGCAACCCAGTACTTC. The gene calls are TRBV7-2 and TRBJ2-5; D gene uncertain. Trimming left V 5 bases short and J 8 bases short, with 15 bases between. The CDR3 is 13 residues long. Germline V lookup: CDR1 SGHTA, CDR2 FQGNSA.